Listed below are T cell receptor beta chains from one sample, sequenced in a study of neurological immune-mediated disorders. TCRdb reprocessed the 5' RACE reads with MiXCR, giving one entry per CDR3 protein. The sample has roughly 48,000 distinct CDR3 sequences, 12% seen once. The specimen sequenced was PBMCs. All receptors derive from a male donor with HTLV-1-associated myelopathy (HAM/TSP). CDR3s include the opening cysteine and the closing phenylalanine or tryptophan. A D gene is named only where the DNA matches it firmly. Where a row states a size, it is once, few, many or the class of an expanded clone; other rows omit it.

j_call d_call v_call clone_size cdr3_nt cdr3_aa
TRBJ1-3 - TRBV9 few TGTGCCAGCAGCGGATATTCTGGAAACACCATATATTTT CASSGYSGNTIYF
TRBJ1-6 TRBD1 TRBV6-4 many TGTGCCAGCAGTGACCGACAGGGAGGGGATTCACCCTTCCACTTT CASSDRQGGDSPFHF
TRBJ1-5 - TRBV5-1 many TGCGCCAGCAGATTTGGGGCCGATAGCAATCAGCCCCAGCATTTT CASRFGADSNQPQHF
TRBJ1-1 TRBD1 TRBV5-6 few TGTGCCAGCAGCTTGGGGGCCGGGACAGAGTCTGAAGCTTTCTTT CASSLGAGTESEAFF
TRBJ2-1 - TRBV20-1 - TGCAGTGCTAGAAAAGAGAGATTCAATGAGCAGTTCTTC CSARKERFNEQFF
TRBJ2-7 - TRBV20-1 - TGCAGTGCCTGTATGACAGCCGACTACGAGCAGTACTTC CSACMTADYEQYF
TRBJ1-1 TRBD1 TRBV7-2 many TGTGCCAGCAGTCCGACAGGGGATGAAGCTTTCTTT CASSPTGDEAFF
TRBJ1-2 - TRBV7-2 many TGTGCCAGCAGCTCTCGTTCGGGGGAAATCTATGGCTACACCTTC CASSSRSGEIYGYTF
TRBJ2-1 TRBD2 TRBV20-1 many TGCAGTGCTCCGACTAGCGGGGGGTTGAGCTCCTACAATGAGCAGTTCTTC CSAPTSGGLSSYNEQFF
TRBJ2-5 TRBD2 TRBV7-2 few TGTGCCAGCAGCTTAGCCAGCGGGGAATGGGGGACCCAGTACTTC CASSLASGEWGTQYF
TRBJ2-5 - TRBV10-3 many TGTGCCATCAAGGTCCAAGAGACCCAGTACTTC CAIKVQETQYF
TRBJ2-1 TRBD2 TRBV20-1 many TGCAGTGCTCCAGGGACGCTAGCGGGGGGCTTTAGTGGTGAGCAGTTCTTC CSAPGTLAGGFSGEQFF
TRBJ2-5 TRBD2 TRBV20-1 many TGCAGTGCTAGAGAGGGACTAGCGGGGGAGCAGTGGAAGACCCAGTACTTC CSAREGLAGEQWKTQYF
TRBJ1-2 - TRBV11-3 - TGTGCCAGCAGGCATACAGGTTCGGAAGGCTACACCTTC CASRHTGSEGYTF
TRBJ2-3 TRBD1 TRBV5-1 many TGCGCCAGCAGCTTGGGGGACAGGGTAGATTTGGATACGCAGTATTTT CASSLGDRVDLDTQYF
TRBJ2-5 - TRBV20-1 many TGCAGTGCTAGAGCCCTCTATCAAGAGACCCAGTACTTC CSARALYQETQYF
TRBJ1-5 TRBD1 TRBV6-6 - TGTGCCAGCATTTGGGACAGGGGATCGAATCAGCCCCAGCATTTT CASIWDRGSNQPQHF
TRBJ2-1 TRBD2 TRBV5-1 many TGCGCCAGCGGTCCAGCGGGGGCCTCCGGCAATGAGCAGTTCTTC CASGPAGASGNEQFF
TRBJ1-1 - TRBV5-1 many TGCGCCAGCAGCACCGGACACCTTATGGGTGAAGCTTTCTTT CASSTGHLMGEAFF
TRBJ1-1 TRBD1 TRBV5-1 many TGCGCCAGCAGCTCGGGACAGGGGAACACTGAAGCTTTCTTT CASSSGQGNTEAFF
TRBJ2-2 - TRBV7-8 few TGTGCCAGCACCCAGGGGGGAACCGGGGAGCTGTTTTTT CASTQGGTGELFF
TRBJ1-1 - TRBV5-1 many TGCGCCAGCAGCCCCCCCCCAACTTTT CASSPPPTF
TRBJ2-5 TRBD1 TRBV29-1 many TGCAGCTTCGGGACAGGGGGCTTTCAAGAGACCCAGTACTTC CSFGTGGFQETQYF
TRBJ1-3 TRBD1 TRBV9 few TGTGCCAGCAGCACCACGACAGGGACCGAAAACACCATATATTTT CASSTTTGTENTIYF
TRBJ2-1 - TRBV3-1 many TGTGCCAGCAGCCAAGCTTCTCGAAATGAGCAGTTCTTC CASSQASRNEQFF
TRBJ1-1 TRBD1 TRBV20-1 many TGCAGTGCTAGTTGGCCTGGGACAGGCGGAAAAGCTTTCTTT CSASWPGTGGKAFF
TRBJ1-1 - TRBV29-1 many TGCAGCGTTAGAGTGGTCACTGAAGCTTTCTTT CSVRVVTEAFF